This TCR beta chain was sequenced for a study of a mutant IDH1 vaccine in newly diagnosed glioma. The overall study: Vaccines were first given 4-6 weeks after radiotherapy alone, or with temozolomide cycles. Receipt of radiotherapy, temozolomide, or both preceded the study, and most received both.

This sample's time point: week 23, last vaccination. Every single dose of the vaccine, 300 ug of mutant IDH1 20-mer peptide, came with topical imiquimod. Germline loops: CDR1 MNHNY, CDR2 SVGAGI (reference sequence). This CDR3 contains 11 residues. Trimming removed 6 bases from V and 7 bases from J, with 7 bases in between. Regarding the study as a whole: Apparently, pseudoprogression bore no relation to changes among the top peripheral T cell clonotypes. Researchers report vaccine-induced immune responses in approximately 95% of patients.

Points on this clone: Its target is unknown.

Some clones are missing from TCRdb's copy, which holds only in-frame ones; the method was immunoSEQ multiplex PCR. This repertoire shows tens of thousands of clones, over 75% found once; its top ten account for roughly 15%. The chain employs TRBV6-6 and TRBJ1-3; D possibly corresponds to TRBD1 (5 bases). This material consisted of PBMCs, taken from a glioma patient whose treatment included an IDH1 peptide vaccine. The TCR comes from a man between 18 and 29 years old with glioma. Here the CDR3 reads CASSRGNTIYF. The CDR3 region has the DNA TGTGCCAGCAGCCGGGGGAACACCATATATTTT.